This T cell receptor (beta chain) was sequenced during a study of tumor-infiltrating lymphocytes in glioblastoma multiforme. Notes on the study in general: Clone frequencies may be distorted by unequal TCR transcripts per cell.

For this clonotype: Its antigen remains unknown.

TCRB libraries came from RNA via three nested multiplex PCR rounds. TCRdb re-derived calls from the multiplex PCR reads in MiXCR, one entry per CDR3 protein. The sample lists nearly 15,000 distinct CDR3 sequences; 60% to 75% were seen once. V was clipped by 6 bases and J by 4 bases; unmatched bases: 16. CDR3 length equals 18 residues. Germline loops: CDR1 SGHAT, CDR2 FQNNGV. The chain joins TRBV11-2 to TRBJ2-7; the match to TRBD2 covers 12 bases. The sample was brain tumor tissue. This sequence was found in a male donor with glioblastoma. The CDR3 reads CASSSKEVLAGGLYEQYF. CDR3 sequence (DNA): TGTGCCAGCAGTTCCAAGGAGGTACTAGCGGGAGGCTTGTACGAGCAGTACTTC.